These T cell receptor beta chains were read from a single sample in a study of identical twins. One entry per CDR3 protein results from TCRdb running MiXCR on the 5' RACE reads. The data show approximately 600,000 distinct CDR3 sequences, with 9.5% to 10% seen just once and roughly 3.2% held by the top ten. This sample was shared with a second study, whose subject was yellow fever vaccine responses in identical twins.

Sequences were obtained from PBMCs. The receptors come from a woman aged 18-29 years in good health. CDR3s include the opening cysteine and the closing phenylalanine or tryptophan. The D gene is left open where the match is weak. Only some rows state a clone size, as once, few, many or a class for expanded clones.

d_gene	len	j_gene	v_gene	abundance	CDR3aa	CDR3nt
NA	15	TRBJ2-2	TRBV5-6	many	CASRTEGRGTGELFF	TGTGCCAGCAGAACCGAGGGGAGGGGGACCGGGGAGCTGTTTTTT
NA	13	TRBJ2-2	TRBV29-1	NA	CSVEKGWTGELFF	TGCAGCGTTGAAAAGGGTTGGACCGGGGAGCTGTTTTTT
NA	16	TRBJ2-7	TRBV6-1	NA	CASITLAGTGSYEQYF	TGTGCCAGCATCACGCTGGCCGGGACGGGCTCCTACGAGCAGTACTTC
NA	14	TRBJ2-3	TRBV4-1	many	CASSLAQRTDTQYF	TGCGCCAGCAGCCTAGCCCAGCGGACAGATACGCAGTATTTT
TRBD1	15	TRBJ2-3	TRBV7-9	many	CASSLRGPRTDTQYF	TGTGCCAGCAGCTTAAGGGGGCCTCGCACAGATACGCAGTATTTT
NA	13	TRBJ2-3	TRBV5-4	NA	CASSERGPDTQYF	TGTGCCAGCAGCGAACGGGGACCAGATACGCAGTATTTT
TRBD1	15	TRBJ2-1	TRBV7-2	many	CASSWDRDPLNEQFF	TGTGCCAGCAGCTGGGACAGGGACCCGCTTAATGAGCAGTTCTTC
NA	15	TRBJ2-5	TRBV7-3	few	CASSPGGAPGETQYF	TGTGCCAGCAGCCCCGGCGGAGCCCCAGGGGAGACCCAGTACTTC
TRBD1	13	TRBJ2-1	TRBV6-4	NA	CASSGTGIDEQFF	TGTGCCAGCAGTGGGACAGGGATCGATGAGCAGTTCTTC
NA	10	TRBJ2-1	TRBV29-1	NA	CSVGWIPQFF	TGCAGCGTTGGTTGGATTCCCCAGTTCTTC